This T cell receptor beta chain derives from a study of T cell responses to AZD1222 COVID-19 vaccine. Study background: Both about-4-week and about-12-week second-dose recipients were combined. The study's findings and limits: Donors skewed white British and female; clonal diversity was possibly underestimated. Spike regions recognized by vaccine-associated CD4 TCRs spanned the protein, led by 160-218 and 743-854.

Concerning this clone itself: The target antigen is unknown.

TCRdb's table, derived via immunoSEQ multiplex PCR, lists solely in-frame clones and lacks some. The profile covers more than 85,000 clones, with about 88% appearing a single time and 5% taken by the ten largest. The receptor was isolated from an adult in good health. The material sequenced was peripheral blood, taken on day 0 of AZD1222 vaccination.

The CDR3 DNA follows: TGTGCCAGCAGCCCGACAGGGCGAAGCTCCTACAATGAGCAGTTCTTC. Translated: CASSPTGRSSYNEQFF. The genes are TRBV14 and TRBJ2-1; 7 nucleotides agree with TRBD1. Germline values: CDR1 SGHDN, CDR2 FVKESK. Germline trimming cut 4 bases from V and 0 bases from J; bases unmatched to any gene: 6. The CDR3 length is 16 residues. The variable domain in full, with the rest retrieved from reference TRBV14 and TRBJ2-1, is EAGVTQFPSHSVIEKGQTVTLRCDPISGHDNLYWYRRVMGKEIKFLLHFVKESKQDESGMPNNRFLAERTGGTYSTLKVQPAELEDSGVYFCASSPTGRSSYNEQFFGPGTRLTVL.